Below, 3 T cell receptor beta chains from the same sample are listed, as sequenced in a study of chemoradiotherapy in HPV16-positive cancers. The method was immunoSEQ multiplex PCR; TCRdb's version includes in-frame clones alone and lacks a portion of them. The sample holds over 8,500 clones, 74% seen once. The biological material was taken from a patient who underwent chemoradiotherapy. The receptors here all came from a human donor with HPV-associated anogenital cancer.

The chain couples TRBV25-1 to TRBJ2-2; the match to TRBD2 covers 7 bases. Germline V gene sequence: CDR1 MGHDK, CDR2 SYGVNS. The CDR3 sequence is 14 residues long. The V segment lost 2 bases and the J segment 3 bases; nucleotides outside the gene matches: 0. The CDR3 nucleotides read TGTGCCAGCAGTGAACTAGCGGACACCGGGGAGCTGTTTTTT. Translating gives CASSELADTGELFF.

This clone was counted only a few times. The chain couples TRBV5-4 to TRBJ2-7; 8 bases align to TRBD2. The CDR3 is 15 amino acids. CDR1 and CDR2 from the germline V gene are SGHNT and YYREEE (reference sequence). The trim removed 4 bases at V and 3 bases at J, leaving 9 bases unmatched. CDR3 sequence (DNA): TGTGCCAGCAGCCCCGGTGGGGCGGGGGGCTACGAGCAGTACTTC. This translates into CASSPGGAGGYEQYF.

In DNA form, the CDR3 reads TGCGCCAGCAGCCCCGACGTGATTCTCCACGAGCAGTACTTC. This gives the protein CASSPDVILHEQYF. The chain employs TRBV5-1 and TRBJ2-7; D remains ambiguous. Germline assignment: CDR1 SGHRS and CDR2 YFSETQ. The V and J ends lost 4 bases and 5 bases respectively, with 16 bases between them. The CDR3 length is 14 residues. The full variable domain, with the rest looked up from reference TRBV5-1 and TRBJ2-7, is KAGVTQTPRYLIKTRGQQVTLSCSPISGHRSVSWYQQTPGQGLQFLFEYFSETQRNKGNFPGRFSGRQFSNSRSEMNVSTLELGDSALYLCASSPDVILHEQYFGPGTRLTVT.